These T cell receptor beta chains were read from a single sample in a study of monozygotic twins with cystic fibrosis. Repertoires were generated with immunoSEQ multiplex PCR, while TCRdb's copy carries only in-frame clones and drops some. The repertoire consists of roughly 29,000 clones, with just under 85% occurring once and the leading ten covering over 0.7%. Source material: blood. These receptors came from a girl aged 2 to 9 with cystic fibrosis. CDR3s include the opening cysteine and the closing phenylalanine or tryptophan. The order of the fields is J gene, D gene, clone size, V gene, CDR3 DNA, CDR3 protein. The D gene is left open where the match is weak. The size of a clone is reported for some rows only, either as once, few or many, or as a class for expanded clones.

TRBJ1-1 | - | - | TRBV9 | TGTGCCAGCAGCGTAGATTCACGCGCTGAAGCTTTCTTT | CASSVDSRAEAFF
TRBJ2-2 | - | - | TRBV6-5 | TGTGCCAGCAGCCGTGGACTGACGGGCACCGGGGAGCTGTTTTTT | CASSRGLTGTGELFF
TRBJ1-6 | - | - | TRBV6-6 | TGTGCCAGCAAATCCAGGGAGGGTCTTAATTCACCCCTCCACTTT | CASKSREGLNSPLHF
TRBJ1-1 | - | - | TRBV19 | TGTGCCAGTAGCCCAATTCTAGTCGCGAACACTGAAGCTTTCTTT | CASSPILVANTEAFF
TRBJ1-3 | - | few | TRBV6-1 | TGTGCCAGCAGTGCCGGGACGCTTGGAAACACCATATATTTT | CASSAGTLGNTIYF
TRBJ2-7 | - | - | TRBV7-9 | TGTGCCAGCAGCTCAAGGTGGGGCGAGCAGTACTTC | CASSSRWGEQYF
TRBJ2-7 | - | - | TRBV29-1 | TGCAGCGTTGAAGACAGGAGCTCCTACGAGCAGTACTTC | CSVEDRSSYEQYF
TRBJ2-1 | - | - | TRBV9 | TGTGCCAGCAGCGTAGGGCAAAAGGAGCAGTTCTTC | CASSVGQKEQFF
TRBJ1-2 | - | - | TRBV19 | TGTGCCAGTAGTTCACAGGTGAACTATGGCTACACCTTC | CASSSQVNYGYTF
TRBJ2-3 | - | - | TRBV12-5 | TGTGCTAGTGGTTGGGACCCGGGCACGCAGTATTTT | CASGWDPGTQYF
TRBJ2-7 | - | few | TRBV28 | TGTGCCAGCAGTGAACGTGGACCGCCGGACAACGAGCAGTACTTC | CASSERGPPDNEQYF
TRBJ1-2 | TRBD1 | - | TRBV28 | TGTGCCAGCGCCCGGGACAGCCCCGGCACCTTC | CASARDSPGTF
TRBJ1-2 | - | - | TRBV19 | TGTGCCAGTAGTATCTTGGGGGAGAACTATGGCTACACCTTC | CASSILGENYGYTF
TRBJ2-3 | - | - | TRBV7-3 | TGTGCCAGCAGCTTAACTGGGCCCCGCACAGATACGCAGTATTTT | CASSLTGPRTDTQYF
TRBJ2-3 | - | - | TRBV6-4 | TGTGCCAGCAGTGTGAGCGGAGTAAGCACAGATACGCAGTATTTT | CASSVSGVSTDTQYF
TRBJ2-7 | TRBD2 | - | TRBV27 | TGTGCCAGCAGTTTATTGAAGCGGGAGGGCGTTCATGACTACGAGCAGTACTTC | CASSLLKREGVHDYEQYF
TRBJ1-1 | - | - | TRBV18 | TGTGCCAGCTCACGAGTCTCTTTTATAGGCGGCATGAACACTGAAGCTTTCTTT | CASSRVSFIGGMNTEAFF
TRBJ2-1 | TRBD1 | - | TRBV9 | TGTGCCAGCAGGGAGGGACAGGGGGCGAGTGAGCAGTTCTTC | CASREGQGASEQFF
TRBJ2-3 | - | - | TRBV6-1 | TGTGCCAGCAGTGAAGCGCGAACTCCTGGAGATACGCAGTATTTT | CASSEARTPGDTQYF
TRBJ1-1 | TRBD1 | - | TRBV7-2 | TGTGCCGGACCGGGACAGCGGAACACTGAAGCTTTCTTT | CAGPGQRNTEAFF
TRBJ1-2 | - | - | TRBV5-4 | TGTGCCAGCAGCTTGGTAAACCCTTCGGGGAAGTATGGCTACACCTTC | CASSLVNPSGKYGYTF
TRBJ2-7 | TRBD2 | - | TRBV6-4 | TGTGCCAGCAGTGGCCCCAAGGAGAGCGGGAGGGCCTACGAGCAGTACTTC | CASSGPKESGRAYEQYF
TRBJ1-1 | - | - | TRBV2 | TGTGCCAGCAGACCAGACAGATATGAAGCTTTCTTT | CASRPDRYEAFF
TRBJ1-5 | - | - | TRBV6-1 | TGTGCCAGCAGTGAAAATCAGCCCCAGCATTTT | CASSENQPQHF
TRBJ2-7 | - | - | TRBV6-6 | TGTGCCAGCAGTTACTCGACAGAACAAGACTACGAGCAGTACTTC | CASSYSTEQDYEQYF
TRBJ2-1 | - | - | TRBV9 | TGTGCCAGCAGCGTAGCAATCCGGGGCAATGAGCAGTTCTTC | CASSVAIRGNEQFF
TRBJ1-2 | - | - | TRBV7-8 | TGTGCCAGCAGCCAAGACAGGAGCTATGGCTACACCTTC | CASSQDRSYGYTF
TRBJ2-1 | TRBD1 | once | TRBV27 | TGTGCCAGCAGCCCGGACAGGGCCTACAATGAGCAGTTCTTC | CASSPDRAYNEQFF
TRBJ2-7 | TRBD2 | - | TRBV19 | TGTGCCAGTAGCCGTAGCGGGAGGGCCAGCGAGCAGTACTTC | CASSRSGRASEQYF
TRBJ2-2 | - | once | TRBV9 | TGTGCCAGCAGCGTAGTAAACGGGGAGCTGTTTTTT | CASSVVNGELFF
TRBJ1-2 | - | - | TRBV21-1 | TGTGCCAGCATCCAACCCGGGACCTGTGGCTACACCTTC | CASIQPGTCGYTF
TRBJ2-7 | TRBD2 | - | TRBV27 | TGTGCCAGCAGTTTAGTACTAGCGGGAGGGCCCTACGAGCAGTACTTC | CASSLVLAGGPYEQYF
TRBJ2-1 | TRBD2 | - | TRBV14 | TGTGCCAGCAGCCTTAGGACTAGCGGGAATCATGAGCAGTTCTTC | CASSLRTSGNHEQFF
TRBJ2-1 | - | - | TRBV30 | TGTGCCTGGAGTATGTGGGAGGACTACAATGAGCAGTTCTTC | CAWSMWEDYNEQFF
TRBJ1-5 | TRBD1 | - | TRBV28 | TGTGCCAGCACACAGGGGATCAATCAGCCCCAGCATTTT | CASTQGINQPQHF
TRBJ2-3 | - | - | TRBV19 | TGTGCCAGTAGTACGGGGGCAGATACGCAGTATTTT | CASSTGADTQYF
TRBJ1-4 | - | - | TRBV28 | TGTGCCAGCAGTTTGCAGAATGAAAAACTGTTTTTT | CASSLQNEKLFF